The 26 T cell receptor beta chains presented below share a single source sample, sequenced in a study of shared clonotypes between healthy human individuals. The naive CD8 fraction comprised CD45RO-negative cells positively selected for CCR7 and excluded terminally differentiated effector memory CD45RA+ cells. Sequencing used immunoSEQ multiplex PCR; TCRdb keeps in-frame clones, though not all of them. Here the sample spans 1.5 million to 2.5 million clones, around 96% being singletons. Sequencing used naive CD8+ T cells sorted from blood. The receptors were gathered from a young man in good health.

The rearrangement joins TRBV5-1 to TRBJ2-1; 7 positions agree with TRBD1. CDR1 is SGHRS, CDR2 YFSETQ, per germline. There are 12 residues in the CDR3. The V gene end was trimmed by 4 bases and the J gene end by 9 bases; junction bases not matched to a gene: 4. As DNA, the CDR3 is TGCGCCAGCAGCATAGGGGGCTTTGAGCAGTTCTTC. Translating it yields CASSIGGFEQFF.

This rearrangement joins TRBV30 to TRBJ2-1; 12 positions match TRBD2. After removal of 8 bases from V and 4 bases from J, the junction contained 3 bases not matched to a gene. In germline, CDR1 is GTSNPN, CDR2 SVGIG (reference sequence). This CDR3 is built from 13 residues. CDR3 sequence: CAIGLAGYNEQFF. The CDR3 coding sequence is TGTGCCATAGGACTAGCGGGATACAATGAGCAGTTCTTC.

The table lists this clone with a count of one. The chain has TRBV7-9 and TRBJ2-1; 10 bases are shared with TRBD2. The germline V gene has CDR1 SEHNR and CDR2 FQNEAQ (reference sequence). J lost 5 bases, V lost 4 bases, and 5 bases had no gene match. The CDR3 runs to 15 residues. The CDR3: CASSYEREGHNEQFF. The CDR3 nucleotides read TGTGCCAGCAGCTATGAGCGGGAGGGACACAATGAGCAGTTCTTC.

The genes are TRBV11-2 and TRBJ2-7; maybe TRBD1 (6 bases). V was pared by 0 bases and J by 3 bases, with 9 bases between. This CDR3 has 14 amino acids. The germline V gene encodes CDR1 SGHAT and CDR2 FQNNGV. The CDR3 region has the DNA TGTGCCAGCAGCTTAGACGCAGGGGTCTACGAGCAGTACTTC. The encoded protein is CASSLDAGVYEQYF.

The V and J genes are TRBV21-1 and TRBJ2-2; TRBD2 was called by the table and not checked on the DNA. TRBV21-1 is given as a pseudogene. There are 14 residues in the CDR3. The CDR3 DNA follows: TGTGCCAGCAGCAAAGAGCAGAACACCGGGGAGCTGTTTTTT. This translates into CASSKEQNTGELFF.

J is TRBJ2-7 and V is TRBV4-3; 8 bases agree with TRBD1. This CDR3 comprises 16 residues. Germline CDR1 is LGHNA and CDR2 is YSLEER. Trimming cost V 4 bases and J 5 bases; bases outside gene matches: 13. The CDR3 nucleotides read TGCGCCAGCAGCCGAGAGGGGAGACAGGGGCACGACGAGCAGTACTTC. Protein: CASSREGRQGHDEQYF.

As regards this clone: Sequence at one end of the junction differs from germline and may be a read error. The gene calls are TRBV11-2 and TRBJ2-7, with a tentative D call TRBD2 (6 bases). CDR3 length: 15 residues. CDR1 is SGHAT, CDR2 FQNNGV, per germline. The CDR3 DNA sequence: TGTGCCAGCACCTTAGGCTTGGGGGGCTCCTACGAGCAGTACTTC. Translating gives CASTLGLGGSYEQYF.

The CDR3 nucleotides read TGTGCTGTCCCCTTAAGGACGACTAGCGGGAGACTTACGCAGTATTTT. Translating gives CAVPLRTTSGRLTQYF. The V gene is TRBV30, the J gene TRBJ2-3, with 12 bases matching TRBD2. The CDR3 length is 16 residues. Germline CDR1 and CDR2: GTSNPN and SVGIG (reference sequence).

A word on this clone: At the DNA level, this CDR3 is encoded by other sequences in the same sample as well. This chain links TRBV6-5 with TRBJ2-7; TRBD1 matches 7 bases. Germline loops: CDR1 MNHEY, CDR2 SVGAGI. The CDR3 has 16 amino acids. V trimming: 0 bases; J trimming: 1 base; junction bases outside the gene matches: 6. Here the CDR3 DNA reads TGTGCCAGCAGTTACTCGTCGGGACAGCGATCCTACGAGCAGTACTTC. It codes for CASSYSSGQRSYEQYF.

The chain carries TRBV7-9 and TRBJ2-2; D is possibly TRBD1 or TRBD2 (6 bases each). Deletions cut 0 bases from V and 3 bases from J, with 20 bases between. This CDR3 contains 19 residues. The germline V gene encodes CDR1 SEHNR and CDR2 FQNEAQ (reference sequence). CDR3 in amino acids: CASSLAPGLPKGDTGELFF. As DNA, the CDR3 is TGTGCCAGCAGCTTAGCCCCGGGACTCCCAAAGGGGGACACCGGGGAGCTGTTTTTT.

On this clone: One end of the junction is discordant with germline, which a read error may explain. The chain recombines TRBV7-7 with TRBJ2-1; D is ambiguous. Germline CDR1 reads SSHAT; CDR2 reads FNYEAQ (reference sequence). There are 16 residues in the CDR3. CDR3 sequence reads: CASSPNPSGLYNEQFF. The CDR3 region has the DNA TGTGCTAGCAGCCCCAACCCCTCGGGCCTGTACAATGAGCAGTTCTTC.

Remarks on this clone: The identical CDR3 is also encoded by other nucleotide sequences in the sample. The chain carries TRBV7-9 and TRBJ2-3; 12 bases are a match to TRBD2. The length of the CDR3 is 15 residues. Germline CDR1 is SEHNR and CDR2 is FQNEAQ (reference sequence). V lost 3 bases, J lost 6 bases, and 4 bases stayed unmatched. This CDR3 reads CASSFLAGGPDTQYF. The CDR3, as DNA: TGTGCCAGCAGCTTCCTAGCGGGGGGGCCGGATACGCAGTATTTT.

The chain has TRBV4-3 and TRBJ2-3, with 7 nucleotides matching TRBD2. CDR3 length equals 15 residues. J gave up 2 bases and V 1 base, and 3 bases lay outside the gene matches. Germline lookup yields CDR1 LGHNA and CDR2 YSLEER. CDR3 DNA sequence: TGCGCCAGCAGCCAAGGGGGACTACACACAGATACGCAGTATTTT. Translated: CASSQGGLHTDTQYF.

The chain uses TRBV9 and TRBJ2-2, with 11 bases matching TRBD1. Germline CDR1 and CDR2: SGDLS and YYNGEE. After removal of 4 bases from V and 4 bases from J, the junction contained 3 bases not matched to a gene. The CDR3 has 15 amino acids. The DNA of the CDR3 is TGTGCCAGCAGCCTGGGACAGGGGGTCACCGGGGAGCTGTTTTTT. Amino acid sequence: CASSLGQGVTGELFF.

The genes are TRBV6-5 and TRBJ1-1; D is possibly TRBD1 (5 bases). The CDR3 has 14 residues. V shed 8 bases and J shed 0 bases, with 13 bases lying between them. Germline V gives CDR1 MNHEY, CDR2 SVGAGI. This CDR3 is CASLPGAMNTEAFF. The CDR3 region has the DNA TGTGCCAGCCTCCCCGGGGCTATGAACACTGAAGCTTTCTTT.

The rearrangement links TRBV6-6 to TRBJ1-1, with no clear D. The CDR3 extends over 16 amino acids. In germline, CDR1 is MNHNY, CDR2 SVGAGI (reference sequence). V was trimmed by 0 bases and J by 3 bases, leaving 14 bases between them. In DNA form, the CDR3 reads TGTGCCAGCAGTTACTCGACTCAGCGACCAGACACTGAAGCTTTCTTT. This translates into CASSYSTQRPDTEAFF.

The chain couples TRBV6-4 to TRBJ2-1; D is ambiguous. CDR1 and CDR2 from the germline V gene are MRHNA and SNTAGT. This CDR3 is built from 13 residues. V was clipped by 0 bases and J by 10 bases, with 10 bases between them. The CDR3 sequence is CASSDSLEGEQFF. The CDR3 region has the DNA TGTGCCAGCAGTGACTCTTTGGAAGGGGAGCAGTTCTTC.

The chain links TRBV28 to TRBJ2-1; 9 bases map to TRBD2. With V trimmed by 3 bases and J by 1 base, 4 bases remained unmatched. Germline lookup yields CDR1 MDHEN and CDR2 SYDVKM. The CDR3 loop spans 16 amino acids. CDR3 bases: TGTGCCAGCAGTTTCGCAGCGGGGGGTTCCTACAATGAGCAGTTCTTC. Translated: CASSFAAGGSYNEQFF.

The genes are TRBV7-9 and TRBJ2-7; the D is unclear. Trimming left V 1 base short and J 7 bases short, with 8 bases between. This CDR3 is 12 amino acids long. CDR1 is SEHNR and CDR2 is FQNEAQ in the germline V gene (reference sequence). CDR3 in amino acids: CASSLGAAEQYF. Written as DNA, the CDR3 is TGTGCCAGCAGCTTAGGGGCGGCAGAGCAGTACTTC.

The chain links TRBV6-5 to TRBJ2-2; D remains unclear. This CDR3 is built from 15 residues. CDR1 and CDR2 from the germline V gene are MNHEY and SVGAGI. Trimming shortened V by 0 bases and J by 1 base, and 6 bases separated the two germline ends. The CDR3 loop is CASSYSRLNTGELFF. The CDR3 DNA reads TGTGCCAGCAGTTACTCTCGGTTGAACACCGGGGAGCTGTTTTTT.

With regard to this clone: Additional DNA sequences in this sample encode the identical CDR3. This chain connects TRBV5-6 to TRBJ2-7, with unresolved D. From germline, CDR1 is SGHDT and CDR2 YYEEEE. Trimming removed 2 bases from V and 4 bases from J, with 7 bases in between. CDR3 length: 12 residues. In DNA form, the CDR3 reads TGTGCCAGCAGCTTTGGTTCGTACGAGCAGTACTTC. Protein sequence: CASSFGSYEQYF. The complete variable domain, with remaining parts taken from reference TRBV5-6 and TRBJ2-7, reads DAGVTQSPTHLIKTRGQQVTLRCSPKSGHDTVSWYQQALGQGPQFIFQYYEEEERQRGNFPDRFSGHQFPNYSSELNVNALLLGDSALYLCASSFGSYEQYFGPGTRLTVT.

V gene TRBV15 combines with J gene TRBJ2-7, with D possibly being TRBD2 (5 bases). V lost 5 bases and J lost 4, with 9 bases in between. Germline values: CDR1 LNHNV, CDR2 YYDKDF (reference sequence). The CDR3 totals 12 residues. The chain's CDR3 is CATSEGRYEQYF. The CDR3 DNA reads TGTGCCACCAGCGAAGGGAGATACGAGCAGTACTTC.

This chain links TRBV30 with TRBJ2-3; 7 nucleotides align to TRBD1. Germline lookup yields CDR1 GTSNPN and CDR2 SVGIG (reference sequence). The CDR3 is made up of 15 amino acids. J was trimmed by 6 bases and V by 4 bases; bases with no gene match: 13. CDR3: CAWTVTGAASDTQYF. The DNA for the CDR3 is TGTGCCTGGACCGTAACAGGGGCCGCTTCTGATACGCAGTATTTT.

This clone came up once. This rearrangement joins TRBV2 to TRBJ2-7; the match to TRBD2 covers 8 bases. This CDR3 is 14 amino acids long. V was pared by 7 bases and J by 3 bases, with 8 bases of the junction left unmatched. Germline V gene sequence: CDR1 SNHLY, CDR2 FYNNEI. This chain's CDR3 is CASTPLAGGYEQYF. Here the CDR3 DNA reads TGTGCCAGCACCCCACTTGCGGGAGGCTACGAGCAGTACTTC.

The CDR3, as DNA: TGTGCCAGTAGCAGCAGCGCTCCCTACAATGAGCAGTTCTTC. Translated: CASSSSAPYNEQFF. This sequence joins TRBV19 and TRBJ2-1; D unresolved. This CDR3 comprises 14 residues. The ends were cut back, 6 bases at V and 2 bases at J, with 11 bases in the middle. Germline loops: CDR1 LNHDA, CDR2 SQIVND (reference sequence).

The chain uses TRBV27 and TRBJ2-7; 7 positions match TRBD2. After removal of 3 bases from V and 3 bases from J, the junction contained 8 bases not matched to a gene. The germline gives CDR1 MNHEY, CDR2 SMNVEV (reference sequence). The CDR3 runs 15 residues. CDR3 sequence reads: CASSLWASGYYEQYF. Here the CDR3 DNA reads TGTGCCAGCAGTTTGTGGGCTAGCGGTTACTACGAGCAGTACTTC.